This TCR beta chain was captured in a study of T-cell memory formation after mild COVID-19. In its sample, this clonotype was seen once. Via MiXCR, TCRdb re-called the 5' RACE reads, giving one row per CDR3 protein. The sample records approximately 430,000 distinct CDR3 sequences, around 22% being singletons. J gave up 0 bases and V 2 bases, and 4 bases lay outside the gene matches. The CDR3 runs 14 residues. CDR1 SQVTM and CDR2 ANQGSEA come from the germline V gene. The rearrangement links TRBV29-1 to TRBJ2-7, with 7 bases matching TRBD2. The sequenced material came from PBMCs or a T cell subset sorted from them (not recorded which). The TCR comes from an adult woman who had mild COVID-19 (a few samples of this study predate the infection). Cell type and time point are not known. As DNA, the CDR3 is TGCAGCGTTGAAAATCCTAGCGGCTCCTACGAGCAGTACTTC. This sequence encodes CSVENPSGSYEQYF.